This T cell receptor beta chain was profiled in a study of patients and donors after allogeneic stem cell transplantation. The CDR3 covers 13 residues. CDR1 SGHAT and CDR2 FQNNGV come from the germline V gene. V was shortened by 4 bases and J by 7 bases, with 13 bases between the two germline ends. One entry per CDR3 protein, called by TCRdb with MiXCR from the RT-PCR reads. The table has approximately 150,000 distinct CDR3 sequences, approximately 22% seen once. This clonotype was detected a few times. This sequence originates from a human donor who was either an allogeneic HSCT recipient or a stem cell or donor lymphocyte infusion donor (not recorded which). It is not recorded whose cells these are; they may come from a transplant donor. The V gene is TRBV11-2, the J gene TRBJ2-5, with D uncertain. Sequenced sample: blood, either unsorted or a sorted T cell fraction (not recorded which). The CDR3 protein is CASSSNLAGTQYF. CDR3 coding DNA: TGTGCCAGCAGCTCCAACTTAGCAGGGACCCAGTACTTC. Combining the CDR3 with reference TRBV11-2 and TRBJ2-5 gives the whole variable domain EAGVAQSPRYKIIEKRQSVAFWCNPISGHATLYWYQQILGQGPKLLIQFQNNGVVDDSQLPKDRFSAERLKGVDSTLKIQPAKLEDSAVYLCASSSNLAGTQYFGPGTRLLVL.